This T cell receptor beta chain was captured in a study of beta chain features in type 1 diabetes. Study-wide findings and caveats: For Type 1 diabetes patients, all four CD4+ subsets carried TCRB CDR3s that were moderately but significantly shorter.

The sequenced template was cDNA made from the entire isolated RNA. Sequenced by immunoSEQ multiplex PCR; TCRdb stores in-frame clones only, minus some. The data show about 410,000 clones, approximately 15% seen once. The V end lost 1 base, the J end lost 7 bases, and 4 bases lay between the germline ends. The CDR3 spans 12 residues. Germline V gives CDR1 SNHLY, CDR2 FYNNEI. Comment on this clone: The antigen is not known.

The clonotype originates from a man aged 25-45 years in good health. Sequencing input: naive CD4+ T cells from blood. This chain links TRBV2 with TRBJ2-2; D is unclear. DNA for the CDR3: TGTGCCAGCAGTGAAGTCGTCGGGGAGCTGTTTTTT. It specifies CASSEVVGELFF. The full variable domain, completed using reference TRBV2 and TRBJ2-2, is EPEVTQTPSHQVTQMGQEVILRCVPISNHLYFYWYRQILGQKVEFLVSFYNNEISEKSEIFDDQFSVERPDGSNFTLKIRSTKLEDSAMYFCASSEVVGELFFGEGSRLTVL.